The rows below give T cell receptor beta chains drawn from one sample of a study of cytomegalovirus exposure and HLA in healthy donors. Sequenced by immunoSEQ multiplex PCR; TCRdb stores in-frame clones only, minus some. In the table there are fewer than 200,000 clones, 70% to 80% of which are singletons. The sample taken for sequencing was PBMCs. These receptor sequences come from a woman in her twenties or thirties in good health and CMV-seropositive. Both conserved end residues are part of each CDR3. The order of the fields is J gene, V gene, CDR3 protein.

j_gene: TRBJ2-7
v_gene: TRBV6-5
CDR3aa: CASSVDSSYEQYF

j_gene: TRBJ2-3
v_gene: TRBV28
CDR3aa: CASSHEGRTDTQYF

j_gene: TRBJ1-2
v_gene: TRBV19
CDR3aa: CASTPRGLYYGYTF

j_gene: TRBJ2-6
v_gene: TRBV15
CDR3aa: CATSRNFEGANVLTF

j_gene: TRBJ1-4
v_gene: TRBV6-6
CDR3aa: CASSLGQGHEKLFF

j_gene: TRBJ1-2
v_gene: TRBV10-3
CDR3aa: CAITGTGRNGYTF

j_gene: TRBJ1-1
v_gene: TRBV18
CDR3aa: CASSPRGGSTEAFF

j_gene: TRBJ2-3
v_gene: TRBV27
CDR3aa: CASRQGADPDTQYF

j_gene: TRBJ2-4
v_gene: TRBV10-3
CDR3aa: CAISESTATGDQYF

j_gene: TRBJ2-3
v_gene: TRBV5-7
CDR3aa: CASSLVLAGDSSTDTQYF

j_gene: TRBJ1-6
v_gene: TRBV5-6
CDR3aa: CASSLVDSSYNSPLHF

j_gene: TRBJ2-7
v_gene: TRBV27
CDR3aa: CASSSLVPPRLQYF

j_gene: TRBJ2-7
v_gene: TRBV6-1
CDR3aa: CAIERQATYEQYF

j_gene: TRBJ1-2
v_gene: TRBV7-8
CDR3aa: CASSFPGHYANYGYTF

j_gene: TRBJ1-1
v_gene: TRBV28
CDR3aa: CASSLDRATEAFF

j_gene: TRBJ2-1
v_gene: TRBV11-2
CDR3aa: CASSSIAGYNEQFF

j_gene: TRBJ1-5
v_gene: TRBV19
CDR3aa: CASSIGGYDQPQHF

j_gene: TRBJ2-2
v_gene: TRBV19
CDR3aa: CASSTDRGNTGELFF

j_gene: TRBJ1-6
v_gene: TRBV19
CDR3aa: CASSVSNSPLHF

j_gene: TRBJ1-1
v_gene: TRBV10-2
CDR3aa: CASSESPAGEGTEAFF

j_gene: TRBJ1-3
v_gene: TRBV10-3
CDR3aa: CAISESGGHGGNTIYF

j_gene: TRBJ1-1
v_gene: TRBV7-8
CDR3aa: CASSFAGVSEAFF

j_gene: TRBJ2-5
v_gene: TRBV7-2
CDR3aa: CASSLAQTGGSETQYF

j_gene: TRBJ2-1
v_gene: TRBV5-5
CDR3aa: CASSFTGTYNEQFF

j_gene: TRBJ2-7
v_gene: TRBV18
CDR3aa: CASSPSSGTGYEQYF

j_gene: TRBJ1-5
v_gene: TRBV6-6
CDR3aa: CASRDRDQPQHF

j_gene: TRBJ1-1
v_gene: TRBV4-1
CDR3aa: CASSQEPRGANTEAFF

j_gene: TRBJ1-6
v_gene: TRBV7-8
CDR3aa: CASSLNADYNSPLHF

j_gene: TRBJ2-5
v_gene: TRBV10-3
CDR3aa: CAIRGAGEETQYF

j_gene: TRBJ1-4
v_gene: TRBV5-1
CDR3aa: CASSISGTGGEKLFF

j_gene: TRBJ2-3
v_gene: TRBV28
CDR3aa: CASSSPGQGARDTQYF

j_gene: TRBJ2-7
v_gene: TRBV15
CDR3aa: CATSRDPGRTDEQYF

j_gene: TRBJ2-3
v_gene: TRBV28
CDR3aa: CASSQGLGTQYF

j_gene: TRBJ2-3
v_gene: TRBV5-5
CDR3aa: CASSLEGADTQYF

j_gene: TRBJ1-2
v_gene: TRBV15
CDR3aa: CATSSRTGILRGYTF

j_gene: TRBJ2-5
v_gene: TRBV9
CDR3aa: CASSGSGGAGETQYF

j_gene: TRBJ1-1
v_gene: TRBV5-1
CDR3aa: CASSLERGGDNTEAFF

j_gene: TRBJ2-7
v_gene: TRBV5-1
CDR3aa: CASSLGDRGRAGEQYF

j_gene: TRBJ2-3
v_gene: TRBV5-1
CDR3aa: CASSLNLADTQYF

j_gene: TRBJ1-1
v_gene: TRBV5-5
CDR3aa: CASSFELNTEAFF

j_gene: TRBJ2-2
v_gene: TRBV9
CDR3aa: CASSVATGTPGLNTGELFF

j_gene: TRBJ2-2
v_gene: TRBV6-5
CDR3aa: CASRTGTEPWELFF

j_gene: TRBJ2-7
v_gene: TRBV2
CDR3aa: CASKIGAVLSYEQYF

j_gene: TRBJ1-5
v_gene: TRBV2
CDR3aa: CASSEGGVGNQPQHF

j_gene: TRBJ1-3
v_gene: TRBV4-2
CDR3aa: CASSQERVSGNTIYF

j_gene: TRBJ2-3
v_gene: TRBV7-6
CDR3aa: CASSLRPGGPSDTQYF

j_gene: TRBJ1-3
v_gene: TRBV28
CDR3aa: CASSLSGAGNTIYF

j_gene: TRBJ2-2
v_gene: TRBV2
CDR3aa: CASMDDRAAGELFF

j_gene: TRBJ2-1
v_gene: TRBV9
CDR3aa: CASSVGLAGGRSYNEQFF

j_gene: TRBJ1-4
v_gene: TRBV15
CDR3aa: CATSRGYPGGTNEKLFF

j_gene: TRBJ2-7
v_gene: TRBV9
CDR3aa: CASSVGGQGFEQYF

j_gene: TRBJ1-2
v_gene: TRBV30
CDR3aa: CAWSAGGDGYTF

j_gene: TRBJ2-4
v_gene: TRBV4-1
CDR3aa: CASSLTSFQNIQYF

j_gene: TRBJ2-1
v_gene: TRBV2
CDR3aa: CASSPGTSGNEQFF

j_gene: TRBJ2-1
v_gene: TRBV7-8
CDR3aa: CASSLEGTSGAKRFF

j_gene: TRBJ1-2
v_gene: TRBV30
CDR3aa: CAWSDIREPNYGYTF

j_gene: TRBJ2-1
v_gene: TRBV5-6
CDR3aa: CASSLSGGVKFF

j_gene: TRBJ2-5
v_gene: TRBV5-6
CDR3aa: CASSYPGGGETQYF

j_gene: TRBJ2-5
v_gene: TRBV7-3
CDR3aa: CASSLLAGYGETQYF